The clone carrying this T cell receptor beta chain was seen repeatedly, ten times or more. J lost 0 bases, V lost 6 bases, and 7 bases had no gene match. Germline V gene sequence: CDR1 SNHLY, CDR2 FYNNEI. CDR3 length equals 17 residues. Individual cDNA molecules received unique molecular identifiers. TCRdb recomputed calls from the 5' RACE reads with MiXCR, one row per CDR3 protein. The sample yields approximately 98,000 distinct CDR3 sequences, about an eighth seen once. The sample is drawn from a study of early T cells in non-severe SARS-CoV-2 infection. This rearrangement joins TRBV2 to TRBJ2-6, with 8 bases lining up with TRBD1. The sample taken for sequencing was whole blood. The clonotype was recovered from an adult who was a healthcare worker with PCR-confirmed SARS-CoV-2 infection or an uninfected control (not recorded which). In DNA, the CDR3 is TGTGCCAGCAGCGCACAGGGGGGTAGCTCTGGGGCCAACGTCCTGACTTTC. Protein product: CASSAQGGSSGANVLTF.